The T cell receptor (beta chain) described here comes from a study of shared clonotypes between healthy human individuals. Germline values: CDR1 SGHRS, CDR2 YFSETQ. The CDR3 sequence is 15 residues long. The germline V and J ends were trimmed by 7 bases and 5 bases, with 21 bases remaining between them. Profiled with immunoSEQ multiplex PCR; TCRdb holds only in-frame clones, not every one. The table records 650,000 to 750,000 clones, about three quarters of them present only once. The chain carries TRBV5-1 and TRBJ2-5, with TRBD1 as a possible D gene (8 bases). The source of this sequence is a woman aged 25 to 45 in good health. Sequenced: memory CD4+ T cells sorted from blood. Subset: CD45RA-negative fraction. The chain's CDR3 is CASGYGQGGRETQYF. CDR3 nucleotides: TGCGCCAGCGGCTACGGACAGGGAGGGAGGGAGACCCAGTACTTC.